What follows are 22 T cell receptor beta chains derived from one specimen sequenced in a study of beta chain features in type 1 diabetes. The isolated RNA, all of it, was reverse transcribed, so expressed TCRB transcripts were what got sequenced. Generated by immunoSEQ multiplex PCR, the TCRdb table keeps only in-frame clones and is missing some. The sample yields 360,000 or so clones, around 20% seen once. Sequences were obtained from naive CD4+ T cells from blood. The source is a young woman in good health.

This clone showed up just a few times. The chain combines TRBV9 with TRBJ2-4, with D perhaps matching TRBD2 (5 bases). Trimming left V 4 bases short and J 9 bases short, with 17 bases between. This CDR3 has 14 amino acids. Germline V gene data show CDR1 as SGDLS and CDR2 as YYNGEE. The DNA of the CDR3 is TGTGCCAGCAGCTTTGACGCCACCGGGGTCATTCAGTACTTC. Translation gives CASSFDATGVIQYF. Drawing the rest from reference TRBV9 and TRBJ2-4, the complete variable domain is DSGVTQTPKHLITATGQRVTLRCSPRSGDLSVYWYQQSLDQGLQFLIQYYNGEERAKGNILERFSAQQFPDLHSELNLSSLELGDSALYFCASSFDATGVIQYFGAGTRLSVL.

On this clone itself: At the DNA level, this CDR3 is encoded by other sequences in the same sample as well. This chain joins TRBV5-1 and TRBJ2-7, with D tentatively TRBD1 (6 bases). The ends were cut back, 0 bases at V and 5 bases at J, with 12 bases in the middle. Germline V gene lookup returns CDR1 SGHRS and CDR2 YFSETQ. There are 14 residues in the CDR3. The CDR3 region is CASSLGGGNDEQYF. CDR3 DNA sequence: TGCGCCAGCAGCTTGGGAGGGGGAAACGACGAGCAGTACTTC.

This clone was picked up many times. The rearrangement joins TRBV30 to TRBJ2-6; 10 bases agree with TRBD1. CDR3 length: 15 residues. The V segment lost 5 bases and the J segment 3 bases; nucleotides outside the gene matches: 4. Germline V CDR1 and CDR2: GTSNPN, SVGIG (reference sequence). CDR3 sequence (DNA): TGTGCCTGGGACAGGGGGCAAGGTGGGGCCAACGTCCTGACTTTC. Its translation is CAWDRGQGGANVLTF.

CDR3: CASMQGAGGTEAFF. The CDR3 DNA reads as TGTGCCAGCATGCAGGGGGCTGGGGGCACTGAAGCTTTCTTT. The chain has TRBV9 and TRBJ1-1; 8 positions agree with TRBD1. Looked up from germline, CDR1 is SGDLS and CDR2 is YYNGEE. The ends lost 6 bases at V and 4 bases at J; junction bases unmatched: 8. The CDR3 covers 14 residues.

This clone was found a few times. The chain carries TRBV5-1 and TRBJ2-7; 13 bases match TRBD2. Germline V gene lookup returns CDR1 SGHRS and CDR2 YFSETQ. The CDR3 runs to 15 residues. V shed 3 bases and J 4 bases; nucleotides not matched to a gene: 4. CDR3 in DNA: TGCGCCAGCAGCTCTGGACTAGCGGGAGCTTACGAGCAGTACTTC. Amino acids: CASSSGLAGAYEQYF.

The V and J genes are TRBV5-1 and TRBJ2-1; D might be TRBD1 (5 bases). Germline CDR1 reads SGHRS; CDR2 reads YFSETQ. V was trimmed by 0 bases and J by 1 base, leaving 8 bases between them. The CDR3 spans 15 residues. CDR3: CASSLAAGSYNEQFF. CDR3 sequence (DNA): TGCGCCAGCAGCTTGGCAGCAGGGTCCTACAATGAGCAGTTCTTC.

This sequence joins TRBV19 and TRBJ2-6; D perhaps matches TRBD1 (5 bases). Deletions cut 5 bases from V and 0 bases from J, with 14 bases between. This CDR3 contains 17 residues. Germline CDR1 is LNHDA and CDR2 is SQIVND (reference sequence). The CDR3 reads CASSPREGASGANVLTF. Here the CDR3 DNA reads TGTGCCAGTAGTCCCAGGGAAGGGGCCTCTGGGGCCAACGTCCTGACTTTC.

In the case of this clone: The identical CDR3 is also encoded by other nucleotide sequences in the sample. The gene calls are TRBV18 and TRBJ2-7, with 7 bases that match TRBD2. The CDR3 has 13 residues. V lost 3 bases to trimming and J lost 3 bases; unmatched junction nucleotides: 2. Per the germline V gene, CDR1 is KGHSH and CDR2 is LQKENI. The CDR3 bases are TGTGCCAGCTCACCGGCTAGCGGCTACGAGCAGTACTTC. This sequence encodes CASSPASGYEQYF.

The chain uses TRBV9 and TRBJ2-6, with 9 bases lining up with TRBD1. The CDR3 is made up of 19 amino acids. CDR1 and CDR2 from the germline V gene are SGDLS and YYNGEE. V lost 2 bases to trimming and J lost 0 bases; unmatched junction nucleotides: 9. This chain's CDR3 is CASSVRSGTGNSGANVLTF. In nucleotides, the CDR3 is TGTGCCAGCAGCGTTAGAAGCGGGACAGGGAACTCTGGGGCCAACGTCCTGACTTTC.

This clone was detected only a few times. The chain is built from TRBV25-1 and TRBJ1-1; D is uncertain. Between the trimmed V and J ends, which lost 1 base and 3 bases, there was a span of 9 bases. Germline-derived CDR1 and CDR2 are MGHDK and SYGVNS. The CDR3 runs to 14 residues. The CDR3 sequence is CASSELREDTEAFF. For the CDR3, the DNA is TGTGCCAGCAGTGAATTAAGGGAGGACACTGAAGCTTTCTTT.

This clone came up a few times. V is TRBV19 and J is TRBJ2-1, with D perhaps TRBD1 (5 bases). Per the germline V gene, CDR1 is LNHDA and CDR2 is SQIVND (reference sequence). The length of the CDR3 is 12 residues. V was trimmed by 10 bases and J by 5 bases, leaving 12 bases between them. CDR3 in DNA: TGTGCCACCAAGGGGATAAACAATGAGCAGTTCTTC. This encodes CATKGINNEQFF.

This clone was counted only a few times. V is TRBV28 and J is TRBJ2-5; 7 nucleotides match TRBD1. The V gene end was trimmed by 2 bases and the J gene end by 4 bases; junction bases not matched to a gene: 1. CDR1 and CDR2 (germline): MDHEN, SYDVKM. The CDR3 is 13 residues long. CDR3 amino acids: CASSLRDRETQYF. As DNA, the CDR3 is TGTGCCAGCAGTTTAAGGGACAGAGAGACCCAGTACTTC.

A few counts support this clone. V and J are TRBV30 and TRBJ1-6; 7 nucleotides agree with TRBD1. J gave up 6 bases and V 8 bases, and 7 bases lay outside the gene matches. This CDR3 spans 13 amino acids. Germline CDR1 GTSNPN, CDR2 SVGIG (reference sequence). Here the CDR3 DNA reads TGTGCCGTTGATCGACAGGGTAATTCACCCCTCCACTTT. It encodes CAVDRQGNSPLHF.

This clone was observed a few times. The rearrangement links TRBV4-3 to TRBJ2-1, with D uncertain. Trimming pared 0 bases from V and 4 bases from J, leaving 10 bases between. Germline values: CDR1 LGHNA, CDR2 YSLEER. This CDR3 contains 15 residues. The CDR3: CASSQEQPRYNEQFF. The CDR3 region has the DNA TGCGCCAGCAGCCAAGAACAGCCCCGATACAATGAGCAGTTCTTC.

This chain joins TRBV5-1 and TRBJ2-7; TRBD2 matches at 8 bases. The CDR3 has 16 amino acids. Germline assignment: CDR1 SGHRS and CDR2 YFSETQ. V shed 1 base, J shed 2 bases, and the junction held 8 bases outside the gene matches. The CDR3 loop is CASSLTLSGGPYEQYF. As DNA, the CDR3 is TGCGCCAGCAGCTTGACCTTAAGCGGGGGCCCCTACGAGCAGTACTTC.

This clone has just a few counts. The J gene is TRBJ2-4, the V gene TRBV4-1; TRBD2 matches 8 bases. Germline-derived CDR1 and CDR2 are MGHRA and YSYEKL. CDR3 length: 18 residues. Trimming took 1 base from V and 2 from J; bases not matched to a gene: 10. This CDR3 is CASSQGGGRGRTKNIQYF. Written as DNA, the CDR3 is TGCGCCAGCAGCCAAGGAGGGGGTCGCGGGAGGACCAAAAACATTCAGTACTTC.

The J gene is TRBJ1-6, the V gene TRBV4-3; TRBD1 is a possible D gene (5 bases). The CDR3 totals 16 residues. V shed 3 bases and J shed 6 bases, with 15 bases lying between them. Germline values: CDR1 LGHNA, CDR2 YSLEER. The CDR3 nucleotides read TGCGCCAGCAGCCAGAGTGCAGGGTCCGGTAATTCACCCCTCCACTTT. Its translation is CASSQSAGSGNSPLHF.

The chain links TRBV30 to TRBJ2-7, with D perhaps TRBD2 (5 bases). Trimming cost V 2 bases and J 5 bases, with 13 bases left between them. The CDR3 is 13 residues long. The V gene's germline CDR1 is GTSNPN and CDR2 SVGIG (reference sequence). CDR3 in amino acids: CAWSKGGGHEQYF. CDR3 DNA: TGTGCCTGGAGTAAGGGCGGCGGGCACGAGCAGTACTTC.

The V call is TRBV9, the J call TRBJ1-2; 8 bases align to TRBD1. The J segment lost 4 bases and the V segment lost 3 bases, leaving 2 bases of the junction unmatched. Germline V gives CDR1 SGDLS, CDR2 YYNGEE. The CDR3 runs 13 residues. The CDR3 loop is CASSGQGRYGYTF. CDR3 sequence (DNA): TGTGCCAGCAGCGGACAGGGGCGCTATGGCTACACCTTC. The variable domain in full, completed from reference TRBV9 and TRBJ1-2, reads DSGVTQTPKHLITATGQRVTLRCSPRSGDLSVYWYQQSLDQGLQFLIQYYNGEERAKGNILERFSAQQFPDLHSELNLSSLELGDSALYFCASSGQGRYGYTFGSGTRLTVV.

The chain is built from TRBV18 and TRBJ2-3, with 9 positions matching TRBD2. J was trimmed by 2 bases and V by 3 bases; bases with no gene match: 9. Per germline, CDR1 KGHSH and CDR2 LQKENI. CDR3 length equals 17 residues. The chain's CDR3 is CASSPGIAGASTDTQYF. DNA of the CDR3: TGTGCCAGCTCACCCGGGATAGCGGGGGCCTCCACAGATACGCAGTATTTT.

In this sample, this clone turned up a few times. This rearrangement joins TRBV9 to TRBJ1-1; D call uncertain. From germline, CDR1 is SGDLS and CDR2 YYNGEE. CDR3 length equals 14 residues. The V end lost 0 bases, the J end lost 1 base, and 7 bases lay between the germline ends. The CDR3 DNA follows: TGTGCCAGCAGCGTAGGCCCACAGAACACTGAAGCTTTCTTT. Protein product: CASSVGPQNTEAFF.

This clone was found a few times. The rearrangement uses TRBV5-1 and TRBJ1-1; D is unresolved. Trimming took 2 bases from V and 3 from J, leaving 8 bases between them. The germline CDR1 and CDR2 sequences are SGHRS and YFSETQ. This CDR3 has 13 amino acids. CDR3 in amino acids: CASSFPRDTEAFF. CDR3 in DNA: TGCGCCAGCAGCTTTCCCCGGGACACTGAAGCTTTCTTT.